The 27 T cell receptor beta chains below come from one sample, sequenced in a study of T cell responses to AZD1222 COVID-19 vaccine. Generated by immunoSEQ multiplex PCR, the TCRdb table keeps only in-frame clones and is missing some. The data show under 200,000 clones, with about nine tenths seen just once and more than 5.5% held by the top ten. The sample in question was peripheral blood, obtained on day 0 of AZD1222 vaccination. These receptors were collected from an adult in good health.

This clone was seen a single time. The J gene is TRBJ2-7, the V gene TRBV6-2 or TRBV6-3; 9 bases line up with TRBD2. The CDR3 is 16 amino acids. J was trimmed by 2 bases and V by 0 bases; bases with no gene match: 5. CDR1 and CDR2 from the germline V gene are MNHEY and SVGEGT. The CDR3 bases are TGTGCCAGCAGTTACTCTGAGACTAGCGGTCCCTACGAGCAGTACTTC. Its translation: CASSYSETSGPYEQYF.

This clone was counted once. The CDR3 nucleotides read TGTGCCAGCAGCTTACGAGGCGGGAGGGGCCTCAATGAGCAGTTCTTC. Translated, it gives CASSLRGGRGLNEQFF. The gene calls are TRBV7-2 and TRBJ2-1; TRBD2 agrees at 9 bases. V lost 2 bases, J lost 6 bases, and 8 bases stayed unmatched. This CDR3 is built from 16 residues. The germline V gene has CDR1 SGHTA and CDR2 FQGNSA.

CDR3 in DNA: TGTGCCAGCAGCGTAGACCCTACCCCCGTTAGCACAGATACGCAGTATTTT. Protein product: CASSVDPTPVSTDTQYF. The rearrangement uses TRBV9 and TRBJ2-3; D is uncertain. Germline values: CDR1 SGDLS, CDR2 YYNGEE. This CDR3 comprises 17 residues. V shed 0 bases and J shed 0 bases, with 14 bases lying between them.

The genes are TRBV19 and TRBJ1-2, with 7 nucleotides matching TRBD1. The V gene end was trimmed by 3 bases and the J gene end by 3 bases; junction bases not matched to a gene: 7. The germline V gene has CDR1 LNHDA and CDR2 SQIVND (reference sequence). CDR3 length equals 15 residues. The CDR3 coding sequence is TGTGCCAGTAGTATCGGGACAGCCTCACACTATGGCTACACCTTC. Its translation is CASSIGTASHYGYTF.

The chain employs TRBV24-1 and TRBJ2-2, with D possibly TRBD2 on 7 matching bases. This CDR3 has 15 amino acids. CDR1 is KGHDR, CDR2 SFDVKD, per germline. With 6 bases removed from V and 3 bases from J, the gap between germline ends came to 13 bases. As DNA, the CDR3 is TGTGCCACCAGTCTGGGGGCGGGAGACACCGGGGAGCTGTTTTTT. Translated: CATSLGAGDTGELFF.

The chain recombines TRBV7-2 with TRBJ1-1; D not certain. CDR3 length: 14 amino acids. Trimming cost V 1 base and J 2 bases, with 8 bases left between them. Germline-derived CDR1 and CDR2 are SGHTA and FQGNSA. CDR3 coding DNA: TGTGCCAGCAGCTTAGTTGGCGGAAACACTGAAGCTTTCTTT. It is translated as CASSLVGGNTEAFF.

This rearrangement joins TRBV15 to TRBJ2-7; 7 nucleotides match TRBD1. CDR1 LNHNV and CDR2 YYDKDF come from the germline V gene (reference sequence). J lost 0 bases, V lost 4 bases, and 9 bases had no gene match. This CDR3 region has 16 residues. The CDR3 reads CATSISGTADSYEQYF. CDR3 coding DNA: TGTGCCACCAGCATTTCCGGGACAGCGGACTCCTACGAGCAGTACTTC.

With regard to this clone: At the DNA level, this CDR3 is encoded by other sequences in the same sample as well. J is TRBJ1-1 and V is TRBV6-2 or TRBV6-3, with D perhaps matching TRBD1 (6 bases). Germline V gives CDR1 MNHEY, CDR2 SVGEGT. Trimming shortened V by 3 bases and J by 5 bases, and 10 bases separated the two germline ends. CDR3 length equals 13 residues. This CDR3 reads CASSYQGWTEAFF. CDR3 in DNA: TGTGCCAGCAGTTATCAGGGGTGGACTGAAGCTTTCTTT.

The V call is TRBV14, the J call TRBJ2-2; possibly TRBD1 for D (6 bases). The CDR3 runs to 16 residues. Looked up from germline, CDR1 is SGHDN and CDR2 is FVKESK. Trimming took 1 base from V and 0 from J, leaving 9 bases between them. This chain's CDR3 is CASSQVAGANTGELFF. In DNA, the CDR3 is TGTGCCAGCAGCCAAGTGGCAGGGGCGAACACCGGGGAGCTGTTTTTT. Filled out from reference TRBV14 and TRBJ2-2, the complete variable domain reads EAGVTQFPSHSVIEKGQTVTLRCDPISGHDNLYWYRRVMGKEIKFLLHFVKESKQDESGMPNNRFLAERTGGTYSTLKVQPAELEDSGVYFCASSQVAGANTGELFFGEGSRLTVL.

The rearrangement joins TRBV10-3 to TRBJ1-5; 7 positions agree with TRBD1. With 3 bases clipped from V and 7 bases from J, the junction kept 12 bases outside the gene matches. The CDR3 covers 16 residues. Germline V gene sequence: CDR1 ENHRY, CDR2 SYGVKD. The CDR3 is CAISDLDRAGGQPQHF. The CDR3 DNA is TGTGCCATCAGTGACCTCGACAGGGCGGGTGGGCAGCCCCAGCATTTT.

This CDR3 reads CASSVTGINQPQHF. Here the CDR3 DNA reads TGTGCCAGCAGCGTCACAGGAATCAATCAGCCCCAGCATTTT. The rearrangement joins TRBV9 to TRBJ1-5, with D tentatively TRBD1 (5 bases). Germline V CDR1 and CDR2: SGDLS, YYNGEE. The V gene lost 2 bases and the J gene lost 3 bases, with 9 bases spanning the gap. This CDR3 has 14 amino acids.

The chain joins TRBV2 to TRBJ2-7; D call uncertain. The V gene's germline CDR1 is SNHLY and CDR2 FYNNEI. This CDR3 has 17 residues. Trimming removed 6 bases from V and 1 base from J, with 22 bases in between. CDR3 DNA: TGTGCCAGCAGCTCGCCGAAGGGCCGCTTAACTTCCTACGAGCAGTACTTC. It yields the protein CASSSPKGRLTSYEQYF.

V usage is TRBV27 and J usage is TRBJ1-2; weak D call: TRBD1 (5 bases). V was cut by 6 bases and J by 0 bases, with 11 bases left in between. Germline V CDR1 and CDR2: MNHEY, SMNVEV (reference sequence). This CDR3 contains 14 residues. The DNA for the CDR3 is TGTGCCAGCAGGCCGGGACTTCCTAACTATGGCTACACCTTC. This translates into CASRPGLPNYGYTF.

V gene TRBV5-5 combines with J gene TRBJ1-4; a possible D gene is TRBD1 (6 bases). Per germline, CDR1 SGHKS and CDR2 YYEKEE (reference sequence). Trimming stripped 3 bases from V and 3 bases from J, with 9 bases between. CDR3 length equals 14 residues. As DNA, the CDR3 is TGTGCCAGCAGCTGGGACATCTCTAATGAAAAACTGTTTTTT. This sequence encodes CASSWDISNEKLFF.

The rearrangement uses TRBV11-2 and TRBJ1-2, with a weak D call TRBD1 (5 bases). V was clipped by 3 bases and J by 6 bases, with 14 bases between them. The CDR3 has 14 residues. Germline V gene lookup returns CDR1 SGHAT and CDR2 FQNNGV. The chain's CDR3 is CASSFTRGANGYTF. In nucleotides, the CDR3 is TGTGCCAGCAGCTTTACCCGGGGCGCGAATGGCTACACCTTC. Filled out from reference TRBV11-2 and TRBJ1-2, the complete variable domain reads EAGVAQSPRYKIIEKRQSVAFWCNPISGHATLYWYQQILGQGPKLLIQFQNNGVVDDSQLPKDRFSAERLKGVDSTLKIQPAKLEDSAVYLCASSFTRGANGYTFGSGTRLTVV.

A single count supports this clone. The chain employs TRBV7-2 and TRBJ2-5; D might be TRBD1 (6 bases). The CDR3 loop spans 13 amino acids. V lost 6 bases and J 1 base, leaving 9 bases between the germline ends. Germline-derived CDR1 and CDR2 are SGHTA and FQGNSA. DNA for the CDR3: TGTGCCAGCAGGAGGACAGCCCAAGAGACCCAGTACTTC. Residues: CASRRTAQETQYF.

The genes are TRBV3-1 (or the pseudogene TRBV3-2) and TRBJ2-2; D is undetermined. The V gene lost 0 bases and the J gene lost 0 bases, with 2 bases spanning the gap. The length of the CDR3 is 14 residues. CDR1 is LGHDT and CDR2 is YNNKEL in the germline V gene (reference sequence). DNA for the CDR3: TGTGCCAGCAGCCAAGACTCGAACACCGGGGAGCTGTTTTTT. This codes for CASSQDSNTGELFF.

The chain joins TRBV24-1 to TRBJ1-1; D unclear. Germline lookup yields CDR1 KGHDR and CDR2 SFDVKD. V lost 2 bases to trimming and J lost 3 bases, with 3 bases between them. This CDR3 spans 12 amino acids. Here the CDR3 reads CATSDSHTEAFF. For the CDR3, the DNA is TGTGCCACCAGTGATTCCCACACTGAAGCTTTCTTT.

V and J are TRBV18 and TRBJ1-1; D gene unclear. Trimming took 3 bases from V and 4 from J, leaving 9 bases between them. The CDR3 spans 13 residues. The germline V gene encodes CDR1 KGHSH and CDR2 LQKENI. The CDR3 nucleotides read TGTGCCAGCTCACCCTCGGGATTCACTGAAGCTTTCTTT. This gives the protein CASSPSGFTEAFF.

In DNA form, the CDR3 reads TGTGCCAGCAGCCTTACAAGTGGGCGCACTGAAGCTTTCTTT. It translates to CASSLTSGRTEAFF. J is TRBJ1-1 and V is TRBV3-1 (or the pseudogene TRBV3-2); D is undetermined. V was pared by 4 bases and J by 4 bases, with 13 bases between. The germline V gene has CDR1 LGHDT and CDR2 YNNKEL (reference sequence). The CDR3 spans 14 residues.

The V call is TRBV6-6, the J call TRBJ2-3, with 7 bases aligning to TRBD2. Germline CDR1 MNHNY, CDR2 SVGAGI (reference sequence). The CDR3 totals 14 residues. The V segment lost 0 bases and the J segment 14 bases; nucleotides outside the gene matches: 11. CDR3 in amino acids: CASSYSLGGEKPYF. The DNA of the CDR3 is TGTGCCAGCAGTTACTCCCTGGGAGGGGAAAAGCCGTATTTT.

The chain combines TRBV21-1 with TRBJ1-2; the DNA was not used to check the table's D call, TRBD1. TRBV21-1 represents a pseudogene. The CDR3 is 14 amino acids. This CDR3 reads CANSPGTGIYGYTF. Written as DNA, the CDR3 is TGTGCCAACAGCCCCGGGACAGGGATCTATGGCTACACCTTC.

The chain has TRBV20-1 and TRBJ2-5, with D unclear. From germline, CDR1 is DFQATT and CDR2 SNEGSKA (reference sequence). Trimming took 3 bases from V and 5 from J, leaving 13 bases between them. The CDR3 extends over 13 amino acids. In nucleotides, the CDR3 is TGCAGTGCTAGTGGTCGACTGACGGAGACCCAGTACTTC. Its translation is CSASGRLTETQYF.

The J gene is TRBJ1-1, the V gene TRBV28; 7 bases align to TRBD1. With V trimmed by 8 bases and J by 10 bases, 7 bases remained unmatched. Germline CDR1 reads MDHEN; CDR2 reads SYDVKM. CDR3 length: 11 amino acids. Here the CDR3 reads CASWGQLRAFF. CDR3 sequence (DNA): TGTGCCAGCTGGGGACAGCTGAGAGCTTTCTTT.

As DNA, the CDR3 is TGTGCCAGCAGCACTACAGGGCTCAACACCATATATTTT. It yields the protein CASSTTGLNTIYF. This rearrangement joins TRBV3-1 (or the pseudogene TRBV3-2) to TRBJ1-3; D perhaps matches TRBD1 (6 bases). The germline gives CDR1 LGHDT, CDR2 YNNKEL (reference sequence). The CDR3 length is 13 residues. V lost 5 bases and J lost 7, with 12 bases in between.

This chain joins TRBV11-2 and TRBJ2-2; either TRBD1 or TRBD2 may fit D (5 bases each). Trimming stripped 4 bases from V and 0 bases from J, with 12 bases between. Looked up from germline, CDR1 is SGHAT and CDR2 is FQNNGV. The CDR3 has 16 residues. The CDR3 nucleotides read TGTGCCAGCAGCTCCGGGACGTTCGCGAACACCGGGGAGCTGTTTTTT. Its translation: CASSSGTFANTGELFF.

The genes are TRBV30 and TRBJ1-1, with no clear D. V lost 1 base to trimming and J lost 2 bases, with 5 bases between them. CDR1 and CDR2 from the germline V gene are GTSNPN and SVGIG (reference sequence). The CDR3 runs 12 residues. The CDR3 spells CAWSGINTEAFF. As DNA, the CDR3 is TGTGCCTGGAGTGGAATCAACACTGAAGCTTTCTTT.